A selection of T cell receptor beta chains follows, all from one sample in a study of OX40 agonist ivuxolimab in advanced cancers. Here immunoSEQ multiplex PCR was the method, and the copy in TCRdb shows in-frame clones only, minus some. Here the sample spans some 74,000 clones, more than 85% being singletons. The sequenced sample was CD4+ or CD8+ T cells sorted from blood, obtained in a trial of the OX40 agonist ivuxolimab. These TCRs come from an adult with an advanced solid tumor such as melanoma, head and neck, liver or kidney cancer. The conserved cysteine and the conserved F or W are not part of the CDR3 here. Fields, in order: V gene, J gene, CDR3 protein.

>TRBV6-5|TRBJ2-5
ASSTFSGRGETQY
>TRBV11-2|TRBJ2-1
ASSRRDAYNEQF
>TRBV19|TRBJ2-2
ASIPPRGGTGELF
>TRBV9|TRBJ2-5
ASSVSPNGETQY
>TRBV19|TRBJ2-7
ASSTQEGLGEQY
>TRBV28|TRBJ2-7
ASSPPGGGRPSPLSYEQY
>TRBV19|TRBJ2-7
ASSRTGSSYEQY
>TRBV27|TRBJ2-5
ASSLGTGGETQY
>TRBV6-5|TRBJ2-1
ASSYSGTSGGNEQF
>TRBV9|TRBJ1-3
ASSVGGTGNTIY
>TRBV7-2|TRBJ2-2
ASSRDRVNTGELF
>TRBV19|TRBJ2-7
ASNGSYEQY
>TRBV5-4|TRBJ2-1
ASSWGQGSYNEQF
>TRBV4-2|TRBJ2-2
ASSRGLAGFTGELF
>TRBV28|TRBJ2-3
ASSLSTGGPRTQY
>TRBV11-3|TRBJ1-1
ASSLNRDTEAF
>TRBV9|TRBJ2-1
ASSARPKGLAGALLPEQF
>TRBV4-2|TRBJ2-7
ASSQGQGAYEQY
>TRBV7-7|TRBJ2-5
ASSPGTLETQY
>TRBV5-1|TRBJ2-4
ASSLVGDRAKNIQY
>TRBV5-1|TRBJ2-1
ASSQALAGNNEQF
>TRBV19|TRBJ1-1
ASSHGQNTEAF
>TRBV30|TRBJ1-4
AWSVRGANEKLF
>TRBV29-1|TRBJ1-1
SVVWRGLNTEAF
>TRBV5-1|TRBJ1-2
ASSPYRTTNYGYT
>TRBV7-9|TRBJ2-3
ASSLGGRGLLTDTQY
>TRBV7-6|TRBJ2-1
ASSRLTSGDYNEQF
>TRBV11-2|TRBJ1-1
ASSLWSGQGSLNTEAF
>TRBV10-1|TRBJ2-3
ASSGLGLAGPEEY
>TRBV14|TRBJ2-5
ASSLKANSRQETQY
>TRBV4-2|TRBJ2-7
ASSQGPSGGAYEQY
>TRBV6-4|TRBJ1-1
ASRPAGGGGTEAF
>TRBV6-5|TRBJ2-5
ASSKISGSGETQY
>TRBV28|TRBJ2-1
ASRGRGGGYNEQF
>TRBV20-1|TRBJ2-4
SAGNKNIQY
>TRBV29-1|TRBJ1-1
SVELGQGAGAF
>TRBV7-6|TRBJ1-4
ASSSGTGGRGKLF
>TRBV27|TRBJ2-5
ASSLGGAQY
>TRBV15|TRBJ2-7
ATTQDGQAPREQY
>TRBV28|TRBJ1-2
ASSSPSASSANYGYT
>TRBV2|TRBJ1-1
ASRWTVEAF
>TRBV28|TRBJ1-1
ASIAQGGNTEAF
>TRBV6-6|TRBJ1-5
ASSLQGGQH